Shown below are 28 T cell receptor beta chains from a single sample sequenced in a study of T cell responses to AZD1222 COVID-19 vaccine. The assay was immunoSEQ multiplex PCR, and TCRdb's table has in-frame clones only and misses some. The sample holds some 120,000 clones, 88% seen once. The sequencing used peripheral blood, collected 28 days after the second AZD1222 dose. These receptors came from an adult who received the AZD1222 COVID-19 vaccine.

This rearrangement joins TRBV5-6 to TRBJ1-4, with 8 positions matching TRBD1. CDR3 length equals 13 residues. The V gene end was trimmed by 4 bases and the J gene end by 8 bases; junction bases not matched to a gene: 4. Germline CDR1 reads SGHDT; CDR2 reads YYEEEE. The CDR3 protein is CASSIDRGEKLFF. The DNA for the CDR3 is TGTGCCAGCAGCATTGACAGGGGAGAAAAACTGTTTTTT.

The chain employs TRBV5-1 and TRBJ1-4; tentative D call: TRBD1 (5 bases). V dropped 6 bases and J dropped 6 bases, with 18 bases sitting between them. This CDR3 comprises 15 residues. CDR1 and CDR2 from the germline V gene are SGHRS and YFSETQ. CDR3 bases: TGCGCCAGCAAGGGGACGGCCCGCGGGGATGAAAAACTGTTTTTT. The encoded protein is CASKGTARGDEKLFF.

V is TRBV19 and J is TRBJ1-1, with D hard to call. The CDR3 length is 13 residues. Germline CDR1 LNHDA, CDR2 SQIVND (reference sequence). V was trimmed by 7 bases and J by 0 bases, leaving 9 bases between them. The CDR3, as DNA: TGTGCCAGTAAGAGGGAAATGAACACTGAAGCTTTCTTT. Protein sequence: CASKREMNTEAFF.

This chain joins TRBV5-6 and TRBJ2-5; D tentatively fits TRBD1 or TRBD2 (6 bases each). V lost 1 base to trimming and J lost 1 base, with 14 bases between them. CDR3 size: 16 residues. Germline V gene sequence: CDR1 SGHDT, CDR2 YYEEEE. The CDR3 loop is CASSLRLGGSQETQYF. CDR3 DNA: TGTGCCAGCAGCTTGAGACTAGGGGGGAGCCAAGAGACCCAGTACTTC. Together with reference TRBV5-6 and TRBJ2-5, the CDR3 gives the full variable domain: DAGVTQSPTHLIKTRGQQVTLRCSPKSGHDTVSWYQQALGQGPQFIFQYYEEEERQRGNFPDRFSGHQFPNYSSELNVNALLLGDSALYLCASSLRLGGSQETQYFGPGTRLLVL.

The chain carries TRBV2 and TRBJ2-1; D unresolved. The V gene's germline CDR1 is SNHLY and CDR2 FYNNEI. Deletions cut 5 bases from V and 12 bases from J, with 11 bases between. This CDR3 contains 11 residues. The CDR3 protein is CASSPLPGQFF. The CDR3 DNA sequence: TGTGCCAGCAGTCCCCTGCCGGGGCAGTTCTTC.

This chain links TRBV12-3 or TRBV12-4 with TRBJ1-1, with TRBD1 matching 12 bases. The CDR3 extends over 12 amino acids. V gave up 5 bases and J gave up 12 bases; unmatched junction bases: 4. The CDR3 bases are TGTGCCAGCAGTCTGGGACAGGGGGCTCCTTTCTTT. The encoded protein is CASSLGQGAPFF.

V and J are TRBV7-9 and TRBJ1-6, with TRBD1 matching 7 bases. The CDR3 totals 14 residues. CDR1 is SEHNR and CDR2 is FQNEAQ in the germline V gene (reference sequence). The J segment lost 5 bases and the V segment lost 6 bases, leaving 4 bases of the junction unmatched. CDR3 DNA sequence: TGTGCCAGCAGTTTGGGACAGAATAATTCACCCCTCCACTTT. Translated, it gives CASSLGQNNSPLHF.

This chain links TRBV4-1 with TRBJ1-4, with 7 bases aligning to TRBD1. The CDR3 has 15 amino acids. Per germline, CDR1 MGHRA and CDR2 YSYEKL. Trimming took 4 bases from V and 8 from J; bases not matched to a gene: 10. CDR3 sequence (DNA): TGCGCCAGCAGCCGAATCGGGACAGCCGGCGAAAAACTGTTTTTT. Amino acids: CASSRIGTAGEKLFF.

The chain joins TRBV30 to TRBJ1-1, with 8 bases matching TRBD1. Germline-derived CDR1 and CDR2 are GTSNPN and SVGIG (reference sequence). This CDR3 region has 12 residues. Germline trimming cut 8 bases from V and 6 bases from J; bases unmatched to any gene: 8. CDR3 bases: TGTGCCATTTCAACAGGGGGGCCTGAAGCTTTCTTT. It is translated as CAISTGGPEAFF.

The rearrangement joins TRBV4-1 to TRBJ1-2; 7 nucleotides line up with TRBD1. The CDR3 covers 16 residues. The germline V gene encodes CDR1 MGHRA and CDR2 YSYEKL. V lost 1 base to trimming and J lost 8 bases; unmatched junction nucleotides: 13. In DNA, the CDR3 is TGCGCCAGCAGCCAAGTTAAGCATGAAGGGGGCAACGGCTACACCTTC. Its protein product is CASSQVKHEGGNGYTF.

The chain links TRBV12-3 or TRBV12-4 to TRBJ2-1; weak D call: TRBD1 (6 bases). The CDR3 extends over 13 amino acids. With 5 bases removed from V and 6 bases from J, the gap between germline ends came to 11 bases. CDR3 region: CASSPGQINEQFF. CDR3 nucleotide sequence: TGTGCCAGCAGTCCCGGACAGATCAATGAGCAGTTCTTC.

This chain uses TRBV7-8 with TRBJ2-7; TRBD2 matches 8 bases. The V and J ends lost 7 bases and 3 bases, in that order; junction bases with no gene match: 14. Germline CDR1 and CDR2: SGHVS and FQNEAQ. The CDR3 covers 16 residues. The CDR3 loop is CASISWGAGDRYEQYF. Written as DNA, the CDR3 is TGTGCCAGCATCTCATGGGGAGCGGGAGATCGCTACGAGCAGTACTTC. Full variable domain (remainder filled in from reference TRBV7-8 and TRBJ2-7): GAGVSQSPRYKVAKRGQDVALRCDPISGHVSLFWYQQALGQGPEFLTYFQNEAQLDKSGLPSDRFFAERPEGSVSTLKIQRTQQEDSAVYLCASISWGAGDRYEQYFGPGTRLTVT.

The V gene is TRBV10-3, the J gene TRBJ1-5, with 8 bases aligning to TRBD1. This CDR3 contains 13 residues. V shed 6 bases and J 5 bases; nucleotides not matched to a gene: 3. Germline assignment: CDR1 ENHRY and CDR2 SYGVKD. The CDR3 DNA reads TGTGCCATCAGGACGGACAGGGATCAGCCCCAGCATTTT. Translation: CAIRTDRDQPQHF.

The chain couples TRBV7-3 to TRBJ2-1, with a tentative D call TRBD1 (6 bases). The V and J ends lost 5 bases and 2 bases respectively, with 13 bases between them. The CDR3 runs 15 residues. Germline lookup yields CDR1 SGHTA and CDR2 FQGTGA. For the CDR3, the DNA is TGTGCCAGCAGCCCCTACAGGGAAACCTACAATGAGCAGTTCTTC. Translating it yields CASSPYRETYNEQFF.

J is TRBJ2-7 and V is TRBV4-1, with D maybe TRBD2 (5 bases). This CDR3 comprises 14 residues. Germline loops: CDR1 MGHRA, CDR2 YSYEKL. V dropped 3 bases and J dropped 4 bases, with 13 bases sitting between them. For the CDR3, the DNA is TGCGCCAGCAGCCAGGCAGAAGGGAGATACGAGCAGTACTTC. This translates into CASSQAEGRYEQYF.

The V call is TRBV10-3, the J call TRBJ1-1; tentative D call: TRBD1 (6 bases). The germline V gene has CDR1 ENHRY and CDR2 SYGVKD. This CDR3 is 12 amino acids long. Trimming removed 11 bases at V and 1 base at J, with 11 bases between. This chain's CDR3 is CASGATNTEAFF. CDR3 DNA sequence: TGTGCCTCAGGGGCTACGAACACTGAAGCTTTCTTT.

V usage is TRBV28 and J usage is TRBJ1-5, with unresolved D. V was cut by 10 bases and J by 3 bases, with 16 bases left in between. Germline CDR1 is MDHEN and CDR2 is SYDVKM. The CDR3 has 14 residues. CDR3 nucleotides: TGTGCCACCAACAGCGGGCCTTACAATCAGCCCCAGCATTTT. Protein product: CATNSGPYNQPQHF.

This clone has just one count. V and J are TRBV10-3 and TRBJ2-5; the D is unclear. This CDR3 has 14 residues. CDR1 and CDR2 (germline): ENHRY, SYGVKD. Trimming removed 0 bases at V and 0 bases at J, with 5 bases between. CDR3 amino acids: CAISESTYQETQYF. CDR3 DNA sequence: TGTGCCATCAGTGAGTCAACCTACCAAGAGACCCAGTACTTC.

The rearrangement joins TRBV3-1 (or the pseudogene TRBV3-2) to TRBJ2-3; no reliable D call. Germline V lookup: CDR1 LGHDT, CDR2 YNNKEL (reference sequence). The CDR3 contains 13 residues. Trimming stripped 4 bases from V and 3 bases from J, with 8 bases between. CDR3: CASSPHGTDTQYF. The DNA for the CDR3 is TGTGCCAGCAGCCCCCACGGAACAGATACGCAGTATTTT.

The J gene is TRBJ2-2, the V gene TRBV29-1, with 10 bases lining up with TRBD1. The germline V gene encodes CDR1 SQVTM and CDR2 ANQGSEA. The CDR3 sequence is 13 residues long. After removal of 7 bases from V and 1 base from J, the junction contained 0 bases not matched to a gene. In DNA form, the CDR3 reads TGCAGCGGGGACAGGGGGAACACCGGGGAGCTGTTTTTT. Protein product: CSGDRGNTGELFF.

The chain has TRBV19 and TRBJ1-2, with D perhaps TRBD1 (6 bases). V dropped 6 bases and J dropped 0 bases, with 11 bases sitting between them. Germline V gene lookup returns CDR1 LNHDA and CDR2 SQIVND (reference sequence). The CDR3 consists of 14 residues. The CDR3 DNA reads as TGTGCCAGTAGAGGGGGACTTGCTAACTATGGCTACACCTTC. Residues: CASRGGLANYGYTF.

CDR3 sequence (DNA): TGTGCCAGCAGTGGGGACAGTATACAGCCCCAGCATTTT. The encoded protein is CASSGDSIQPQHF. The rearrangement joins TRBV2 to TRBJ1-5, with TRBD1 matching over 7 bases. Germline V CDR1 and CDR2: SNHLY, FYNNEI. With V trimmed by 4 bases and J by 7 bases, 4 bases remained unmatched. This CDR3 has 13 residues.

The rearrangement links TRBV19 to TRBJ2-2, with a weak D call TRBD1 (6 bases). Deletions cut 5 bases from V and 5 bases from J, with 12 bases between. Germline assignment: CDR1 LNHDA and CDR2 SQIVND (reference sequence). This CDR3 has 14 residues. CDR3 nucleotide sequence: TGTGCCAGTAGTGAACAAAGGGGGACCGGGGAGCTGTTTTTT. Its translation is CASSEQRGTGELFF. The complete variable domain, with remaining parts taken from reference TRBV19 and TRBJ2-2, reads DGGITQSPKYLFRKEGQNVTLSCEQNLNHDAMYWYRQDPGQGLRLIYYSQIVNDFQKGDIAEGYSVSREKKESFPLTVTSAQKNPTAFYLCASSEQRGTGELFFGEGSRLTVL.

The J gene is TRBJ1-2, the V gene TRBV7-6; possibly TRBD1 for D (6 bases). The V and J ends lost 5 bases and 2 bases respectively, with 15 bases between them. The CDR3 is 15 amino acids. Germline V gives CDR1 SGHVS, CDR2 FNYEAQ. The CDR3 region is CASSPQGGGNYGYTF. CDR3 DNA: TGTGCCAGCAGCCCCCAAGGGGGAGGGAACTATGGCTACACCTTC.

This clone was found once. The chain is built from TRBV19 and TRBJ1-1; no definite D call. This CDR3 contains 13 residues. V lost 7 bases and J 0 bases, leaving 9 bases between the germline ends. The germline V gene encodes CDR1 LNHDA and CDR2 SQIVND (reference sequence). The CDR3 nucleotides are TGTGCCAGTACTTCAAATATGAACACTGAAGCTTTCTTT. It codes for CASTSNMNTEAFF.

This clone was seen once. The chain couples TRBV12-3 or TRBV12-4 to TRBJ1-1; D is undetermined. The CDR3 extends over 13 amino acids. The germline V and J ends were trimmed by 1 base and 1 base, with 4 bases remaining between them. CDR3 DNA: TGTGCCAGCAGTTTAGTGGGGAACACTGAAGCTTTCTTT. Amino acids: CASSLVGNTEAFF.

This clone has only a few counts. This chain links TRBV7-8 with TRBJ1-1, with 8 nucleotides matching TRBD1. Germline V lookup: CDR1 SGHVS, CDR2 FQNEAQ. The CDR3 spans 15 residues. Unmatched junction bases numbered 10, after V lost 4 bases and J lost 6 bases. The CDR3 loop reads CASSSWATGGAEAFF. The CDR3 bases are TGTGCCAGCAGCTCGTGGGCTACAGGGGGTGCTGAAGCTTTCTTT.

CDR3 DNA: TGTGCCAGCAGTGAAGTGGGACTAGCGGGGAACACCGGGGAGCTGTTTTTT. The encoded protein is CASSEVGLAGNTGELFF. The chain carries TRBV2 and TRBJ2-2; TRBD2 matches at 12 bases. The CDR3 is 17 residues long. Germline CDR1 SNHLY, CDR2 FYNNEI. Trimming took 1 base from V and 1 from J; bases not matched to a gene: 1.